This T cell receptor beta chain stems from a study of radiotherapy plus CTLA-4 blockade in lung cancer. Across the whole study: Disease control reached over 30%, with objective responses in around 19%.

TCRdb keeps only in-frame clones here, not all; method: immunoSEQ multiplex PCR. This sample yields 120,000 or so clones, of which approximately 80% are seen a single time; roughly 5.2% belongs to the top ten. Germline lookup yields CDR1 MNHEY and CDR2 SVGAGI. V lost 6 bases, J lost 6 bases, and 10 bases stayed unmatched. The CDR3 runs to 15 residues. Concerning this clone itself: What it recognizes is unknown.

Broader study findings: The study found tumor-derived TCR clones expanded in blood after radiotherapy plus ipilimumab.

The clonotype was recovered from a human donor with non-small cell lung cancer who had a partial response to radiotherapy plus ipilimumab. J is TRBJ2-3 and V is TRBV6-5, with 9 positions matching TRBD2. The sample was peripheral blood, taken from a patient treated with radiotherapy plus ipilimumab. CDR3 residues: CASRNVGAGGDTQYF. For the CDR3, the DNA is TGTGCCAGCAGGAACGTGGGGGCGGGAGGGGATACGCAGTATTTT.